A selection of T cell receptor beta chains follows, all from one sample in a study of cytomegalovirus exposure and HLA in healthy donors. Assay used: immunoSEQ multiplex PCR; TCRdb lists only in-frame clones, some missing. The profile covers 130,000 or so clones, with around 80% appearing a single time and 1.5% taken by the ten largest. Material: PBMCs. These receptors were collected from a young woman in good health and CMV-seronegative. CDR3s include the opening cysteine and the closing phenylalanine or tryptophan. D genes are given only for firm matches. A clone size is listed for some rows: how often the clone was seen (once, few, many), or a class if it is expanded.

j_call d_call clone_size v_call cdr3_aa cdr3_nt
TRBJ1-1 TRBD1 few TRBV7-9 CASSSGGVIEAFF TGTGCCAGCAGCTCAGGGGGTGTAATTGAAGCTTTCTTT
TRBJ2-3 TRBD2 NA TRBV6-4 CASSTASGGADTQYF TGTGCCAGCAGTACCGCTAGCGGGGGAGCAGATACGCAGTATTTT
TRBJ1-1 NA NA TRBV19 CASSAPVQGSEAFF TGTGCCAGTAGTGCTCCTGTACAGGGCTCTGAAGCTTTCTTT
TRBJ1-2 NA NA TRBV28 CASSFGGALYGYTF TGTGCCAGCAGTTTTGGAGGGGCGCTGTATGGCTACACCTTC
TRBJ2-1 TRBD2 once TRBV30 CAWSVLRRLAGGNEQFF TGTGCCTGGAGTGTACTTCGTCGGCTAGCGGGGGGGAATGAGCAGTTCTTC
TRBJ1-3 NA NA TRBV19 CASSPSQGNTIYF TGTGCCAGTAGTCCCTCCCAGGGCAACACCATATATTTT
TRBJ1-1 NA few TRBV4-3 CASSGRVNTEAFF TGCGCCAGCAGCGGTCGAGTGAACACTGAAGCTTTCTTT
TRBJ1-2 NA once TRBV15 CATSSSGKRVNGYTF TGTGCCACCAGCAGCTCTGGGAAGAGGGTAAATGGCTACACCTTC
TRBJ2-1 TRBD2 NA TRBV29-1 CSASTSGRRYNEQFF TGCAGCGCCTCGACTAGCGGGAGAAGATACAATGAGCAGTTCTTC
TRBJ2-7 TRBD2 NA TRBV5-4 CASSLAGTRSTYEQYF TGTGCCAGCAGCTTGGCCGGGACTAGGTCAACCTACGAGCAGTACTTC
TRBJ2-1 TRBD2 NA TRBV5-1 CASSLLTSGRVGEQFF TGCGCCAGCAGCTTACTGACTAGCGGGAGGGTCGGTGAGCAGTTCTTC
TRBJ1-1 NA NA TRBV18 CASSPVTLENTEAFF TGTGCCAGCTCACCCGTTACTCTCGAGAACACTGAAGCTTTCTTT
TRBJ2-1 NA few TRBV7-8 CASSLAYSNEQFF TGTGCCAGCAGCTTAGCTTACTCCAATGAGCAGTTCTTC
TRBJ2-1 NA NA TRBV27 CASSFPSGEQFF TGTGCCAGCAGTTTCCCCTCGGGAGAGCAGTTCTTC
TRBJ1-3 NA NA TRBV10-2 CASAAGSGNTIYF TGCGCCAGCGCCGCCGGCTCTGGAAACACCATATATTTT
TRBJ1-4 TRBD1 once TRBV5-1 CASSRQGVIGEKLFF TGCGCCAGCAGCCGACAGGGGGTGATAGGGGAAAAACTGTTTTTT
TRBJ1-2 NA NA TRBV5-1 CASSLNLGSSYTF TGCGCCAGCAGCTTGAATCTGGGGAGTAGCTACACCTTC
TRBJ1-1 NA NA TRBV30 CAWTTGMNTEAFF TGTGCCTGGACGACAGGCATGAACACTGAAGCTTTCTTT
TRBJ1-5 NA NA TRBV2 CASRTDSLINSNQPQHF TGTGCCAGCAGGACCGACAGCCTAATTAATAGCAATCAGCCCCAGCATTTT
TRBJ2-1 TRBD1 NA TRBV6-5 CASSFPGTGFNEQFF TGTGCCAGCAGTTTCCCCGGGACAGGGTTCAATGAGCAGTTCTTC
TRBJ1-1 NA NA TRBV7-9 CASSLTTAVEAFF TGTGCCAGCAGCTTAACGACAGCCGTTGAAGCTTTCTTT
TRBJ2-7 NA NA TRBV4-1 CASSQTGSYEQYF TGCGCCAGCAGCCAGACGGGATCCTACGAGCAGTACTTC
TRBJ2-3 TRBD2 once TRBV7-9 CASSFLAGGTDTQYF TGTGCCAGCAGCTTCCTAGCGGGAGGCACAGATACGCAGTATTTT
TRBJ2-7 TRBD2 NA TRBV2 CASGKLAGVGEQYF TGTGCCAGCGGAAAACTAGCGGGAGTAGGGGAGCAGTACTTC
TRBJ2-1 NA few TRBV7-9 CASSLAGGHNEQFF TGTGCCAGCAGCTTAGCGGGAGGACACAATGAGCAGTTCTTC
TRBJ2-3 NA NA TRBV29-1 CSVEVGGQYF TGCAGCGTTGAGGTAGGAGGGCAGTATTTT
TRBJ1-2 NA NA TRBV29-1 CSVERGMSYTF TGCAGCGTTGAAAGGGGGATGAGCTACACCTTC
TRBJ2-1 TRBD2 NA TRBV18 CASSSTSGTYNEQFF TGTGCCAGCTCATCCACTAGCGGGACTTACAATGAGCAGTTCTTC
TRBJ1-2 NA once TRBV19 CAGSYREGYGYTF TGTGCCGGTAGCTACAGAGAGGGCTATGGCTACACCTTC
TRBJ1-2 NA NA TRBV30 CAWSVGAANYGYTF TGTGCCTGGAGTGTAGGGGCAGCTAACTATGGCTACACCTTC
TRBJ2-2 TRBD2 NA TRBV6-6 CASRNGGENTGELFF TGTGCCAGCAGAAACGGGGGGGAGAACACCGGGGAGCTGTTTTTT
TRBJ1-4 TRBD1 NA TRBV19 CASSLDRVGEKLFF TGTGCCAGTTCCCTAGACAGGGTGGGAGAAAAACTGTTTTTT
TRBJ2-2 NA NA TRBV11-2 CASSPMKGRGVLWELFF TGTGCCAGCAGCCCGATGAAGGGCAGGGGGGTCCTTTGGGAGCTGTTTTTT
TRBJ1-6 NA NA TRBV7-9 CASSLFKEDSPLHF TGTGCCAGCAGCTTATTTAAAGAGGATTCACCCCTCCACTTT
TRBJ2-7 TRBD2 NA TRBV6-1 CASSEGLAGTYEQYF TGTGCCAGCAGTGAAGGACTAGCGGGAACCTACGAGCAGTACTTC
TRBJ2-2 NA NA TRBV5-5 CASSLGGTSNTGELFF TGTGCCAGCAGCTTGGGCGGGACGAGCAACACCGGGGAGCTGTTTTTT
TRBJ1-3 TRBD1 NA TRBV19 CASNYRGLGNTIYF TGTGCCAGTAATTACAGGGGGCTCGGAAACACCATATATTTT
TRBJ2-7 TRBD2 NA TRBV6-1 CASTPTSGLYEQYF TGTGCCAGCACCCCGACTAGCGGGCTCTACGAGCAGTACTTC
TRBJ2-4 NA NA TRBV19 CASSPRTEYLAKNIQYF TGTGCCAGTAGTCCCCGGACAGAATATTTAGCCAAAAACATTCAGTACTTC
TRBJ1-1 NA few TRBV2 CATERSAVFTEAFF TGTGCCACCGAGCGGTCCGCCGTTTTCACTGAAGCTTTCTTT
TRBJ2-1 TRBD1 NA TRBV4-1 CASSQSRTGGNEQFF TGCGCCAGCAGCCAAAGTCGTACAGGGGGCAATGAGCAGTTCTTC
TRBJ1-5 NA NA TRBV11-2 CASSLGQGRPNQPQHF TGTGCCAGCAGCTTAGGTCAGGGCCGCCCCAATCAGCCCCAGCATTTT
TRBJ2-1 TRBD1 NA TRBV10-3 CAANSRDRGRNEQFF TGTGCCGCTAATTCCCGGGACAGGGGGAGGAATGAGCAGTTCTTC
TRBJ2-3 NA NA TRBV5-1 CASTLSSTDTQYF TGCGCCAGCACTCTATCTAGCACAGATACGCAGTATTTT
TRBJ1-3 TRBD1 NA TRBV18 CASSLTGSDSGNTIYF TGTGCCAGCTCACTGACAGGGAGTGACTCTGGAAACACCATATATTTT
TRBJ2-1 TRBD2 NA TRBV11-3 CASSSDLAGANNEQFF TGTGCCAGCAGCTCCGATTTAGCGGGGGCTAACAATGAGCAGTTCTTC
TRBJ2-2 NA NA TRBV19 CASSQLGTGELFF TGTGCCAGTAGTCAACTCGGGACCGGGGAGCTGTTTTTT
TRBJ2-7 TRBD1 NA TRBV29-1 CSGGQGAREQYF TGCAGCGGGGGACAGGGGGCGCGGGAGCAGTACTTC
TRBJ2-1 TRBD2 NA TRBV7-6 CASSLGGLVGSYNEQFF TGTGCCAGCAGCTTAGGGGGACTAGTAGGGTCCTACAATGAGCAGTTCTTC
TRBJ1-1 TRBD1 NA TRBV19 CASTGQGAMNTEAFF TGTGCCAGTACCGGACAGGGAGCCATGAACACTGAAGCTTTCTTT
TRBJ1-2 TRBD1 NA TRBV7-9 CASSLLGQAYGYTF TGTGCCAGCAGCTTACTAGGACAGGCCTATGGCTACACCTTC
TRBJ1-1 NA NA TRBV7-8 CASSLGPGRATEAFF TGTGCCAGCAGCTTAGGGCCAGGGCGAGCGACTGAAGCTTTCTTT